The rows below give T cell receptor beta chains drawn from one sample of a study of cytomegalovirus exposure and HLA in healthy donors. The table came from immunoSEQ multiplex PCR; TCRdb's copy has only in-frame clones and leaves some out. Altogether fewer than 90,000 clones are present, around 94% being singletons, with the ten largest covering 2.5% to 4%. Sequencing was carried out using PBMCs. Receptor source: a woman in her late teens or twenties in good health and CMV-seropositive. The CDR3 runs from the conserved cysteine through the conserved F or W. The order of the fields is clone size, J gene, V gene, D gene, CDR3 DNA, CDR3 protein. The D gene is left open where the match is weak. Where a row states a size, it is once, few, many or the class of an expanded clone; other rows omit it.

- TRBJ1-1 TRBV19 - TGTGCCAGTAGTACTACAGGGCGGGACACTGAAGCTTTCTTT CASSTTGRDTEAFF
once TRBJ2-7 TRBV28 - TGTGCCAGCAGTTCCCACTACGAGCAGTACTTC CASSSHYEQYF
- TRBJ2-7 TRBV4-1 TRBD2 TGCGCCAGCAGCCAAGAGACAGCGGGAGTTGTCAGGCAGTACTTC CASSQETAGVVRQYF
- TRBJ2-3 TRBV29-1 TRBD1 TGCAGCGTTGAGGGGGACAGTTCCACAGATACGCAGTATTTT CSVEGDSSTDTQYF
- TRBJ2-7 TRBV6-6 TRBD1 TGTGCCAGCAGTTACTCGGGACAGAACTACGAGCAGTACTTC CASSYSGQNYEQYF
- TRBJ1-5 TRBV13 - TGTGCCAGCAGCTTAGTTTCCGGGAATCAGCCCCAGCATTTT CASSLVSGNQPQHF
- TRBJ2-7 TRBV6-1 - TGTGCCAGCAGTGTAGGGGGTGCGTCATCCTACGAGCAGTACTTC CASSVGGASSYEQYF
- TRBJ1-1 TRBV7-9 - TGTGCCAGCAGCTTAATGAGGGTGGGGACTGAAGCTTTCTTT CASSLMRVGTEAFF
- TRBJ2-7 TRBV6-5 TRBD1 TGTGCCAGCAACCCCCCAGGGGGATCCTACGAGCAGTACTTC CASNPPGGSYEQYF
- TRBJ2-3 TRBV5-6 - TGTGCCAGCAGCCATCTTCGTACAGGGTTGGGCACAGATACGCAGTATTTT CASSHLRTGLGTDTQYF
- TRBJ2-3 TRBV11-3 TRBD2 TGTGCCAGCAGCTTAGATGTCGCGGGGGGGCGGACAGATACGCAGTATTTT CASSLDVAGGRTDTQYF
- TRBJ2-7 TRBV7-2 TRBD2 TGTGCCAGCAGTCATTGGGGAGGGGATTCTTACGAGCAGTACTTC CASSHWGGDSYEQYF
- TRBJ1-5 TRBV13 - TGTGCCAGCAGCTGGGGCCGTGGGGGCAATCAGCCCCAGCATTTT CASSWGRGGNQPQHF
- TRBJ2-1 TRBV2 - TGTGCCAGCAGTGGGGAGGGGGGCCCGTACAATGAGCAGTTCTTC CASSGEGGPYNEQFF
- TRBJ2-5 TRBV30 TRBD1 TGTGCCTGGAAAGGGACAGGGGCCGGGGAGCAGTACTTC CAWKGTGAGEQYF
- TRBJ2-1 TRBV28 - TGTGCCAGCAGTTTGGTAGGGCAGGCGGGATACAATGAGCAGTTCTTC CASSLVGQAGYNEQFF
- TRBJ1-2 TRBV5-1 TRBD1 TGCGCCAGCAGCGCGGGACAGGGGGAGGGCTACACCTTC CASSAGQGEGYTF
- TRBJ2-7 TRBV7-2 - TGTGCCAGCAGCTATTATAACGGCTACGAGCAGTACTTC CASSYYNGYEQYF
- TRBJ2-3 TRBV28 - TGTGCCAGCAGGCTGCAGGGGAAAGATACGCAGTATTTT CASRLQGKDTQYF
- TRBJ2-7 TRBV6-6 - TGTGCCAGCAACCCCAACGAGGGGGAATCTCTCGAGCAGTACTTC CASNPNEGESLEQYF
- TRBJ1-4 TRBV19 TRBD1 TGTGCCAGTAGTATCTACAGGGGCACTAATGAAAAACTGTTTTTT CASSIYRGTNEKLFF
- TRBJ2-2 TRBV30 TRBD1 TGTGCCTGGAACCCCGACAGGGCATCCGGGGAGCTGTTTTTT CAWNPDRASGELFF
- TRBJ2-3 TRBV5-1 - TGCGCCAGCAGCGTCCAGGTCTCTAGCACAGATACGCAGTATTTT CASSVQVSSTDTQYF
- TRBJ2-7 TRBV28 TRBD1 TGTGCCAGCAGTACCCCGGGACAGGGGGCGGGCGAGCAGTACTTC CASSTPGQGAGEQYF
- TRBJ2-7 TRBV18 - TGTGCCAGCTCACCATTCGGACAGAACTCCTACGAGCAGTACTTC CASSPFGQNSYEQYF
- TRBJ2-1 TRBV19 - TGTGCCAGTAGTTTCGACAGGAATGAGCAGTTCTTC CASSFDRNEQFF
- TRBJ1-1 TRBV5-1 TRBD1 TGCGCCAGCAGCCCGGACGGACGATGGACAGGGGGTATGAGCACTGAAGCTTTCTTT CASSPDGRWTGGMSTEAFF
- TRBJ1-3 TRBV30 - TGTGCCTGGAGTGAGCGTTTCCGAGACACCATATATTTT CAWSERFRDTIYF
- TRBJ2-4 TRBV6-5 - TGTGCCAGCAGTTTTCGTGGGCCAACAAACATTCAGTACTTC CASSFRGPTNIQYF
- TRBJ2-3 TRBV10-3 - TGTGCCATCAGCATGAGCTCCCGCCCTGTGGGCACAGATACGCAGTATTTT CAISMSSRPVGTDTQYF
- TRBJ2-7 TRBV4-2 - TGTGCCAGCAGCCAAGGCGTGGAGCAGTACTTC CASSQGVEQYF
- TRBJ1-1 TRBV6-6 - TGTGCCAGCTCCAGGGGACCCAACACTGAAGCTTTCTTT CASSRGPNTEAFF
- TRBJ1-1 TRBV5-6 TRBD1 TGTGCCAGCAGCTTGGAGGGACAGGGGTATTCAGCTTTCTTT CASSLEGQGYSAFF
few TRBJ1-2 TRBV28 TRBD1 TGTGCCAGCAGGCCACAGGGGAACTATGGCTACACCTTC CASRPQGNYGYTF
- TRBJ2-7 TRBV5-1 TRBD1 TGCGCCAGCAGCTTGGGACAGGGTCGCGTCTACGAGCAGTACTTC CASSLGQGRVYEQYF